This T cell receptor beta chain was identified in a study of cytomegalovirus exposure and HLA in healthy donors. Broader study findings: Among the CMV-associated chains, a few were confirmed in vitro as specific for CMV antigens. A later analysis showed HLA-associated TCR beta chains outstripping equally common others in clonal expansion. Fewer N-insertions than the roughly 670-donor mean were reportedly shown by an Asian-associated ancestry cluster in a later analysis.

Details on this clone: As yet, its antigen is unknown.

This CDR3 is 14 amino acids long. The V gene lost 6 bases and the J gene lost 0 bases, with 8 bases spanning the gap. Germline-derived CDR1 and CDR2 are MNHNS and SASEGT. In the PCR, 60 Vbeta and 13 Jbeta primers were used. Study processing details: Tens of millions of unique TCR beta chains, roughly 11 million of them shared, were counted by a later analysis. Assay used: immunoSEQ multiplex PCR; TCRdb lists only in-frame clones, some missing. The V and J calls and the clone size are those of that table, but D and trimming were determined from the DNA. The sample holds over 45,000 clones. The rearrangement links TRBV6-1 to TRBJ2-2; D uncertain. The receptor's source is a woman between 18 and 29 years old in good health and CMV-seronegative. The sample consisted of PBMCs. The CDR3 loop is CASRRTANTGELFF. The CDR3 bases are TGTGCCAGCAGGCGTACAGCGAACACCGGGGAGCTGTTTTTT.